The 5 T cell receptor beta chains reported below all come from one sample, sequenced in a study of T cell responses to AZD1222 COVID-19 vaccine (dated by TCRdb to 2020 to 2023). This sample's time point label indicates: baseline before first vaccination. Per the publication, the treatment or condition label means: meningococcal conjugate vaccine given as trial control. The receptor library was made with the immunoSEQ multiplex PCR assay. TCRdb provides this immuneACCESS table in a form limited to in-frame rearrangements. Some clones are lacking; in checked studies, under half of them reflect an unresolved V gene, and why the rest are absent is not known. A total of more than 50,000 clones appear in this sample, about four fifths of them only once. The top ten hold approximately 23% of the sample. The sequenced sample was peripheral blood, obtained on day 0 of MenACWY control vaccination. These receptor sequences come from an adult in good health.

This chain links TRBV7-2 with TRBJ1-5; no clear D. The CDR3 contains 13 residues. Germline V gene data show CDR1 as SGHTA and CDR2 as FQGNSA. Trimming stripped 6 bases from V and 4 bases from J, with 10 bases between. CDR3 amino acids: CASSQTGNQPQHF. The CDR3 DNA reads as TGTGCCAGCAGTCAGACGGGAAATCAGCCCCAGCATTTT.

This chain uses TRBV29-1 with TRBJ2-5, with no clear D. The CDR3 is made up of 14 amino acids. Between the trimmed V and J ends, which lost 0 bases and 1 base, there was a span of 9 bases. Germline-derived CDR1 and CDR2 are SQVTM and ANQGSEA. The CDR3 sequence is CSVEDARFQETQYF. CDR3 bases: TGCAGCGTTGAAGATGCCAGATTCCAAGAGACCCAGTACTTC.

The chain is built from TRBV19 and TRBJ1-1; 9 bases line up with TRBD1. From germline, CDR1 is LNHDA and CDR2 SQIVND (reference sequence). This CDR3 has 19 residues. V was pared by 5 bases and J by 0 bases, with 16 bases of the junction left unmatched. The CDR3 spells CASSLPRTGGQAMNTEAFF. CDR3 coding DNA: TGTGCCAGTAGTCTGCCTCGTACAGGGGGCCAGGCGATGAACACTGAAGCTTTCTTT.

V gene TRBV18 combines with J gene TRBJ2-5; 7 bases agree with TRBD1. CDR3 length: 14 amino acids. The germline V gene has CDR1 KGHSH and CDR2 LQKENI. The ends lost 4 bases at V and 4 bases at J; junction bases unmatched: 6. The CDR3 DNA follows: TGTGCCAGCTCACAGACAACAGGGGTAGAGACCCAGTACTTC. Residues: CASSQTTGVETQYF.

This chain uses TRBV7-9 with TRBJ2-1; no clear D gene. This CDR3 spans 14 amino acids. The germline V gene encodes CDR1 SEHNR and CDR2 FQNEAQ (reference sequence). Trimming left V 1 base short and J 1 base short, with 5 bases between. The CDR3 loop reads CASSLGGSYNEQFF. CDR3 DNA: TGTGCCAGCAGCTTAGGTGGATCCTACAATGAGCAGTTCTTC.